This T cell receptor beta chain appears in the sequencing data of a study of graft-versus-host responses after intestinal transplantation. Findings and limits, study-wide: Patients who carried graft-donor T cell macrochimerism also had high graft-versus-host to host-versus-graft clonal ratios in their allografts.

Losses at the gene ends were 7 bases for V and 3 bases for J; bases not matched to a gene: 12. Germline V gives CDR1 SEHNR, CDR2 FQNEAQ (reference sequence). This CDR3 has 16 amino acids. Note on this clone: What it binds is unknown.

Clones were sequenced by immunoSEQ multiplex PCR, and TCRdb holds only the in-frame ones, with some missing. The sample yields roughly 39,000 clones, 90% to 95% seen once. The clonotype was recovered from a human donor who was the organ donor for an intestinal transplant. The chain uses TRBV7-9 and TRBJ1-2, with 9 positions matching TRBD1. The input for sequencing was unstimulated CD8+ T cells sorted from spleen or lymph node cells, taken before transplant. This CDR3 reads CASTGDREVVDYGYTF. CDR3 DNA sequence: TGTGCCAGCACCGGGGACAGGGAGGTGGTTGACTATGGCTACACCTTC.